This TCR beta chain originates from a study of blood T cell repertoires in COVID-19. Study context: Sites across the United States, Italy and Spain contributed samples from acute and convalescent COVID-19. From T cells, B-cell-depleted T cells, or PBMCs came the material, which was cDNA or gDNA.

Study processing details: By means of reference gene primer amplification, nucleated cell counts were estimated. Assay used: immunoSEQ multiplex PCR; TCRdb lists only in-frame clones, some missing. That table gives V, J and clone size, and the DNA gave D and trimming. Seen here are around 260,000 clones, around four fifths observed once, and the top ten hold 8% to 10%. This clone was seen just once. From germline, CDR1 is MDHEN and CDR2 SYDVKM. CDR3 length: 14 residues. The J segment lost 8 bases and the V segment lost 4 bases, leaving 10 bases of the junction unmatched. The sample consisted of peripheral blood. The source is a woman aged 45-59 years who had recovered from COVID-19. This chain uses TRBV28 with TRBJ1-2, with 7 bases lining up with TRBD1. The CDR3 region has the DNA TGTGCCAGCAGTTCCACAGGGGATCTCGCCGGCTACACCTTC. Encoded protein: CASSSTGDLAGYTF.